Below, one TCR beta chain is given with its context. Antigen unknown. This record comes from a study of CD8 T cells in ankylosing spondylitis. Study-wide results and limits: Significant enrichment of disease-linked clones was reportedly seen in matched ankylosing spondylitis synovial fluid. Clones linked with disease were CD8+ and fairly uncommon in the peripheral blood. It appeared that ankylosing spondylitis blood was characterized by a TCR beta motif of several highly homologous variants. Before this, some motif variants had been reported in reactive arthritis synovial fluid and blood.

It was by quantitative 5'-RACE with molecular barcodes that TCR beta libraries were made. TCRdb used MiXCR to reprocess the 5' RACE reads, holding one entry per CDR3 protein. The sample yields fewer than 500,000 distinct CDR3 sequences, roughly 26% seen once. The CDR3 has 13 residues. Trimming stripped 5 bases from V and 4 bases from J, with 12 bases between. Per the germline V gene, CDR1 is DFQATT and CDR2 is SNEGSKA (reference sequence). The specimen was blood, either unsorted or a sorted T cell fraction (not recorded which). The gene calls are TRBV20-1 and TRBJ1-5; possible D gene TRBD1, 6 bases. This receptor was taken from a male donor with ankylosing spondylitis. The CDR3 DNA follows: TGCAGTGCTGGACAGTCCCAAAATCAGCCCCAGCATTTT. Translating it yields CSAGQSQNQPQHF.